These 26 T cell receptor beta chains originate from one sample sequenced in a study of cytomegalovirus exposure and HLA in healthy donors (dated by TCRdb to 2016 to 2017). The library was obtained by the immunoSEQ multiplex PCR assay. The multiplex PCR relied on a mix of 60 forward primers for TCR Vbeta segments and 13 reverse primers for TCR Jbeta segments. TCRdb carries this immuneACCESS record with in-frame sequences only. Its versions omit some clonotypes, under half of them owing to an unresolved V gene in the studies checked, with the rest unexplained. Within this sample are about 180,000 clones, with 60% to 80% of them counted one time only. 6.3% of the sample is held by the ten biggest clonotypes. The sample taken for sequencing was PBMCs. These receptors all come from a man aged 40-55 years in good health and CMV-seropositive.

The rearrangement uses TRBV2 and TRBJ2-7; 8 bases are a match to TRBD1. The CDR3 runs to 14 residues. The V gene end was trimmed by 7 bases and the J gene end by 0 bases; junction bases not matched to a gene: 5. CDR1 and CDR2 from the germline V gene are SNHLY and FYNNEI. The DNA of the CDR3 is TGTGCCAGCAAATGGGACAGGAGCTCCTACGAGCAGTACTTC. Amino acid sequence: CASKWDRSSYEQYF.

This sequence joins TRBV6-1 and TRBJ2-3; TRBD1 matches 7 bases. Looked up from germline, CDR1 is MNHNS and CDR2 is SASEGT. The V and J ends lost 5 bases and 5 bases, in that order; junction bases with no gene match: 10. The CDR3 loop spans 15 amino acids. The CDR3 sequence is CASSLFEGARDTQYF. The CDR3 coding sequence is TGTGCCAGCAGTCTATTCGAGGGGGCGAGAGATACGCAGTATTTT.

The chain joins TRBV4-2 to TRBJ1-4; 9 bases are a match to TRBD1. Germline V gives CDR1 LGHNA, CDR2 YNFKEQ. This CDR3 is built from 14 residues. J was trimmed by 10 bases and V by 1 base; bases with no gene match: 4. The CDR3 DNA reads TGTGCCAGCAGCCAAGGGGACAGGGACCCAAAACTGTTTTTT. Residues: CASSQGDRDPKLFF.

A few counts support this clone. The CDR3 reads CASSRGGLAGHEQFF. In nucleotides, the CDR3 is TGTGCCAGCAGCAGAGGGGGACTAGCGGGACATGAGCAGTTCTTC. The chain has TRBV9 and TRBJ2-1, with TRBD2 matching over 13 bases. CDR3 size: 15 residues. Germline assignment: CDR1 SGDLS and CDR2 YYNGEE. V shed 4 bases, J shed 8 bases, and the junction held 6 bases outside the gene matches.

The rearrangement joins TRBV9 to TRBJ1-1, with D possibly being TRBD1 (5 bases). Trimming took 4 bases from V and 1 from J, leaving 8 bases between them. The germline V gene encodes CDR1 SGDLS and CDR2 YYNGEE. This CDR3 has 13 amino acids. The CDR3 loop is CASSLTGNTEAFF. CDR3 sequence (DNA): TGTGCCAGCAGCCTTACAGGGAACACTGAAGCTTTCTTT.

The chain couples TRBV27 to TRBJ2-5; a weak D match, TRBD1 (5 bases). CDR1 and CDR2 from the germline V gene are MNHEY and SMNVEV (reference sequence). V lost 5 bases, J lost 5 bases, and 21 bases lay in between. There are 16 residues in the CDR3. CDR3 DNA sequence: TGTGCCAGCAGTCTTAGTACTAACAGGCCGTGGGAGACCCAGTACTTC. It is translated as CASSLSTNRPWETQYF.

The chain recombines TRBV9 with TRBJ2-7; 7 positions match TRBD1. The CDR3 runs 15 residues. Germline V CDR1 and CDR2: SGDLS, YYNGEE. Trimming cost V 3 bases and J 5 bases; bases outside gene matches: 11. Written as DNA, the CDR3 is TGTGCCAGCAGCGCCCGACAGGGAGAAACCGACGAGCAGTACTTC. This gives the protein CASSARQGETDEQYF.

The J gene is TRBJ2-3, the V gene TRBV27; 11 bases align to TRBD1. CDR3 length: 15 residues. V dropped 2 bases and J dropped 7; count of bases not matched to a gene: 5. The germline V gene encodes CDR1 MNHEY and CDR2 SMNVEV (reference sequence). Here the CDR3 reads CASSLPGQGVYTQYF. The CDR3 DNA follows: TGTGCCAGCAGTTTACCGGGACAGGGGGTTTATACGCAGTATTTT.

The chain carries TRBV2 and TRBJ2-1; 10 nucleotides match TRBD2. Trimming cost V 3 bases and J 9 bases; bases outside gene matches: 11. Germline CDR1 and CDR2: SNHLY and FYNNEI. CDR3 length: 16 residues. Here the CDR3 DNA reads TGTGCCAGCAGTGAGAGGTGGAGCGGGAGGGAGGGTGAGCAGTTCTTC. Protein product: CASSERWSGREGEQFF.

CDR3 sequence reads: CASSLPNTDTQYF. The CDR3 region has the DNA TGTGCCAGCAGTTTACCTAACACAGATACGCAGTATTTT. The V and J genes are TRBV28 and TRBJ2-3; D call uncertain. The CDR3 has 13 residues. Germline CDR1 reads MDHEN; CDR2 reads SYDVKM. V was shortened by 2 bases and J by 2 bases, with 5 bases between the two germline ends.

This clone turned up a few times. The V and J genes are TRBV5-4 and TRBJ2-3; 10 positions agree with TRBD2. Germline V gene data show CDR1 as SGHNT and CDR2 as YYREEE (reference sequence). This CDR3 comprises 16 residues. With 4 bases clipped from V and 9 bases from J, the junction kept 14 bases outside the gene matches. In nucleotides, the CDR3 is TGTGCCAGCAGCCCCTCCCTAGCGGGAGAGTATAGCACGCAGTATTTT. Translation: CASSPSLAGEYSTQYF.

The rearrangement links TRBV10-3 to TRBJ2-1; 9 bases are a match to TRBD1. This CDR3 has 13 residues. Germline assignment: CDR1 ENHRY and CDR2 SYGVKD. V shed 6 bases, J shed 7 bases, and the junction held 4 bases outside the gene matches. The CDR3 loop reads CAISSQGANEQFF. In nucleotides, the CDR3 is TGTGCCATCAGCTCACAGGGGGCAAATGAGCAGTTCTTC.

This clone has a single count. The chain has TRBV29-1 and TRBJ2-1, with D tentatively TRBD1 (8 bases). The CDR3 consists of 16 residues. V was cut by 3 bases and J by 0 bases, with 15 bases left in between. CDR1 is SQVTM, CDR2 ANQGSEA, per germline. CDR3 protein: CSVDPNRGGSYNEQFF. CDR3 coding DNA: TGCAGCGTTGATCCTAACAGGGGGGGCTCCTACAATGAGCAGTTCTTC.

The V and J genes are TRBV28 and TRBJ2-3; possible D gene TRBD1, 6 bases. V was trimmed by 4 bases and J by 5 bases, leaving 16 bases between them. This CDR3 has 15 amino acids. CDR1 and CDR2 from the germline V gene are MDHEN and SYDVKM. CDR3 loop: CASSSPRKGEDTQYF. CDR3 bases: TGTGCCAGCAGTTCACCGAGGAAGGGGGAAGATACGCAGTATTTT.

The sample holds a few counts of this clone. This chain connects TRBV28 to TRBJ1-1; 8 bases map to TRBD1. J gave up 5 bases and V 4 bases, and 9 bases lay outside the gene matches. CDR3 length: 15 residues. Per the germline V gene, CDR1 is MDHEN and CDR2 is SYDVKM. This CDR3 is CASSSPQGARTEAFF. The CDR3 DNA reads as TGTGCCAGCAGTTCCCCCCAGGGGGCGCGTACTGAAGCTTTCTTT.

The rearrangement links TRBV6-1 to TRBJ1-1, with 7 positions matching TRBD1. The trim removed 6 bases at V and 8 bases at J, leaving 6 bases unmatched. This CDR3 has 12 amino acids. Germline values: CDR1 MNHNS, CDR2 SASEGT. CDR3 protein: CASRYKGQEAFF. The CDR3 region has the DNA TGTGCCAGCAGGTACAAGGGACAGGAAGCTTTCTTT.

This chain links TRBV5-4 with TRBJ1-3, with D perhaps matching TRBD1 (6 bases). Germline lookup yields CDR1 SGHNT and CDR2 YYREEE (reference sequence). V was clipped by 4 bases and J by 3 bases, with 17 bases between them. The CDR3 runs 16 residues. The CDR3 spells CASSNHTGSNGNTIYF. The CDR3, as DNA: TGTGCCAGCAGCAATCATACAGGGAGTAATGGAAACACCATATATTTT.

The chain recombines TRBV14 with TRBJ2-1; D may be TRBD2 (5 bases). The CDR3 sequence is 15 residues long. V was shortened by 3 bases and J by 5 bases, with 14 bases between the two germline ends. The germline gives CDR1 SGHDN, CDR2 FVKESK. The DNA of the CDR3 is TGTGCCAGCAGCCATACTAGATTATGGGACAATGAGCAGTTCTTC. Protein product: CASSHTRLWDNEQFF.

This chain connects TRBV11-3 to TRBJ2-5, with a weak D call TRBD2 (5 bases). Germline V gene lookup returns CDR1 SGHNT and CDR2 YENEEA. This CDR3 spans 13 amino acids. V lost 5 bases to trimming and J lost 1 base, with 8 bases between them. The DNA for the CDR3 is TGTGCCAGCAGCCGCGGGCTCCAAGAGACCCAGTACTTC. Translating gives CASSRGLQETQYF.

The chain couples TRBV5-4 to TRBJ2-7; 8 nucleotides line up with TRBD2. With V trimmed by 0 bases and J by 3 bases, 5 bases remained unmatched. The CDR3 consists of 15 residues. Germline V CDR1 and CDR2: SGHNT, YYREEE (reference sequence). The CDR3 region has the DNA TGTGCCAGCAGCTTGGCACCAGCGGGAGACTACGAGCAGTACTTC. It specifies CASSLAPAGDYEQYF.

The chain couples TRBV5-5 to TRBJ1-2; D not resolved. The CDR3 loop spans 16 amino acids. Germline-derived CDR1 and CDR2 are SGHKS and YYEKEE (reference sequence). Trimming shortened V by 1 base and J by 8 bases, and 21 bases separated the two germline ends. CDR3 sequence (DNA): TGTGCCAGCAGCTTGCTACTAATTGAGGCCGCGGGAGGCTACACCTTC. It is translated as CASSLLLIEAAGGYTF. The full variable domain, completed using reference TRBV5-5 and TRBJ1-2, is DAGVTQSPTHLIKTRGQQVTLRCSPISGHKSVSWYQQVLGQGPQFIFQYYEKEERGRGNFPDRFSARQFPNYSSELNVNALLLGDSALYLCASSLLLIEAAGGYTFGSGTRLTVV.

In the case of this clone: The junction shows a germline mismatch at one end, possibly a read error. This chain uses TRBV28 with TRBJ2-6, with a tentative D call TRBD2 (6 bases). Germline CDR1 is MDHEN and CDR2 is SYDVKM. The CDR3 contains 14 residues. This CDR3 is CASSGTLWANGLTF. The CDR3 nucleotides read TGTGCCAGCAGCGGGACTCTCTGGGCCAACGGCCTGACTTTC. Filled out from reference TRBV28 and TRBJ2-6, the complete variable domain reads DVKVTQSSRYLVKRTGEKVFLECVQDMDHENMFWYRQDPGLGLRLIYFSYDVKMKEKGDIPEGYSVSREKKERFSLILESASTNQTSMYLCASSGTLWANGLTFGAGSRLTVL.

The gene calls are TRBV6-5 and TRBJ1-3; D possibly corresponds to TRBD1 (5 bases). The CDR3 covers 14 residues. Trimming took 7 bases from V and 2 from J, leaving 12 bases between them. Per germline, CDR1 MNHEY and CDR2 SVGAGI. The CDR3 spells CASTRGGAGNTIYF. CDR3 bases: TGTGCCAGCACCCGGGGAGGGGCTGGAAACACCATATATTTT.

The chain uses TRBV5-1 and TRBJ2-5, with D perhaps TRBD2 (6 bases). This CDR3 is built from 15 residues. Germline CDR1 SGHRS, CDR2 YFSETQ. The ends were cut back, 2 bases at V and 6 bases at J, with 17 bases in the middle. The CDR3 loop is CASSFGSGDLQTQYF. The DNA for the CDR3 is TGCGCCAGCAGCTTTGGGTCGGGGGACTTGCAGACCCAGTACTTC. The whole variable domain, remainder taken from reference TRBV5-1 and TRBJ2-5, is KAGVTQTPRYLIKTRGQQVTLSCSPISGHRSVSWYQQTPGQGLQFLFEYFSETQRNKGNFPGRFSGRQFSNSRSEMNVSTLELGDSALYLCASSFGSGDLQTQYFGPGTRLLVL.

The chain is built from TRBV27 and TRBJ2-4; maybe TRBD2 (5 bases). The CDR3 covers 14 residues. Trimming removed 3 bases from V and 9 bases from J, with 15 bases in between. Germline CDR1 is MNHEY and CDR2 is SMNVEV (reference sequence). The CDR3 sequence: CASSLGGGELIQYF. CDR3 nucleotide sequence: TGTGCCAGCAGTTTGGGTGGTGGGGAGCTCATTCAGTACTTC.

The J gene is TRBJ2-1, the V gene TRBV7-9; TRBD2 matches 9 bases. Per germline, CDR1 SEHNR and CDR2 FQNEAQ (reference sequence). V was clipped by 5 bases and J by 7 bases; unmatched bases: 6. This CDR3 region has 14 residues. Written as DNA, the CDR3 is TGTGCCAGCAGCACCGGACTAGCGAGGAATGAGCAGTTCTTC. Translation: CASSTGLARNEQFF. Variable domain in full (rest from reference TRBV7-9 and TRBJ2-1): DTGVSQNPRHKITKRGQNVTFRCDPISEHNRLYWYRQTLGQGPEFLTYFQNEAQLEKSRLLSDRFSAERPKGSFSTLEIQRTEQGDSAMYLCASSTGLARNEQFFGPGTRLTVL.